This section outlines one T cell receptor (beta chain) sequence together with its context. In Seattle, patients joined the study during active infection and were tracked longitudinally. Germline CDR1 and CDR2: SGHNT and YYREEE (reference sequence). CDR3 size: 18 residues. V was pared by 4 bases and J by 0 bases, with 10 bases of the junction left unmatched. The table came from immunoSEQ multiplex PCR; TCRdb's copy has only in-frame clones and leaves some out. This sample carries about 94,000 clones, around two thirds of them seen once, and the ten largest clones take under 5%. The data were taken from a study of blood T cell repertoires in COVID-19. Across the whole study: Spain, Italy and the United States supplied samples that represented acute and convalescent COVID-19. The cDNA or gDNA used as material had been derived from T cells, B-cell-depleted T cells, or PBMCs.

The sequence was obtained from a man aged 70 or older with COVID-19, enrolled during active disease. The V gene is TRBV5-4, the J gene TRBJ2-6; 7 bases line up with TRBD2. The specimen sequenced was peripheral blood. The CDR3 loop reads CASSPGRGWDSGANVLTF. Here the CDR3 DNA reads TGTGCCAGCAGCCCCGGGCGGGGGTGGGACTCTGGGGCCAACGTCCTGACTTTC.